The sequence of this T cell receptor beta chain was determined in a study of shared clonotypes between healthy human individuals. Looking at the study overall: The study used three CD4 naive, three CD4 memory, two CD8 naive and one CD8 memory plate per donor.

Data came from immunoSEQ multiplex PCR; TCRdb stores just in-frame clones and leaves some out. The profile shows 1,400,000 or so clones, approximately 98.5% of them singletons. The sample was naive CD4+ T cells sorted from blood. The subset: CD45RA+ positively selected. The TCR sequence derives from a man aged 30 to 45 in good health.

In nucleotides, the CDR3 is TGTGCCAGCGAACGTCGAGGAGGCTCCTACGAGCAGTACTTC. It yields the protein CASERRGGSYEQYF. The rearrangement joins TRBV28 to TRBJ2-7; D possibly corresponds to TRBD2 (5 bases). V dropped 8 bases and J dropped 0 bases, with 14 bases sitting between them. CDR3 length: 14 amino acids. Germline V gives CDR1 MDHEN, CDR2 SYDVKM.